This T cell receptor beta chain was identified during a study of blood T cells in healthy people across ages. Overall study findings and caveats: As age increased, TCR beta diversity per million T cells fell in a roughly linear fashion. Long-lived donors carried more naive CD4+ cells and greater diversity than aged donors.

Details on this clonotype: Its antigen is unknown.

A second PCR of about 7 to 11 cycles used a sample-barcoded 5' primer and a J-beta primer mix. Researchers report that each sample yielded at least 2.5 million CDR3-containing paired-end reads. TCRdb analysed the 5' RACE reads with MiXCR anew, one entry per CDR3 protein. The table lists 600,000 to 1,000,000 distinct CDR3 sequences, 58% of them singletons. Trimming took 0 bases from V and 10 from J, leaving 12 bases between them. This CDR3 is built from 12 residues. Germline CDR1 SQVTM, CDR2 ANQGSEA. Sequenced: blood. The clonotype originates from a man aged 25 to 45 in good health. This chain connects TRBV29-1 to TRBJ1-1; D not resolved. CDR3 sequence (DNA): TGCAGCGTTGAAGATCTTTTAGCAGGAGCTTTCTTT. This codes for CSVEDLLAGAFF.